This T cell receptor (beta chain) was sequenced during a study of control samples from healthy donors and cancer patients. The CDR3 has 14 amino acids. Germline assignment: CDR1 SGHTA and CDR2 FQGTGA. Losses at the gene ends were 5 bases for V and 8 bases for J; bases not matched to a gene: 5. Using immunoSEQ multiplex PCR, the repertoire was profiled, and TCRdb retains in-frame clones only, with some absent. The sample comprises 150,000 to 200,000 clones, 91% of which are singletons, and less than 1.6% rests with the top ten. The sequence came from a woman aged 25 to 45 in good health. The chain is built from TRBV7-3 and TRBJ2-1; 11 bases align to TRBD1. Specimen: blood. The CDR3 DNA is TGTGCCAGCAGCCCGGACAGGGGGCGCGATGAGCAGTTCTTC. Translation gives CASSPDRGRDEQFF.